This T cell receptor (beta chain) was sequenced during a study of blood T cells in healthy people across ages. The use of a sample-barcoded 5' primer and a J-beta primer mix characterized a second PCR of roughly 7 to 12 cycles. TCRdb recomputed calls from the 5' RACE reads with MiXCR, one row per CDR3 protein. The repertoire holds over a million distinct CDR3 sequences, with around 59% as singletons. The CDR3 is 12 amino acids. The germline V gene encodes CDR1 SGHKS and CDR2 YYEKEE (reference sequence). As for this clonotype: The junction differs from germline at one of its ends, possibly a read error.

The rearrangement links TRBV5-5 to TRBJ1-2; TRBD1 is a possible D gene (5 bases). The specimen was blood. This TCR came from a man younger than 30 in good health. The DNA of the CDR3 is TGTGCCATCAGCTTGGACATTTATGGCTACACCTTC. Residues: CAISLDIYGYTF.